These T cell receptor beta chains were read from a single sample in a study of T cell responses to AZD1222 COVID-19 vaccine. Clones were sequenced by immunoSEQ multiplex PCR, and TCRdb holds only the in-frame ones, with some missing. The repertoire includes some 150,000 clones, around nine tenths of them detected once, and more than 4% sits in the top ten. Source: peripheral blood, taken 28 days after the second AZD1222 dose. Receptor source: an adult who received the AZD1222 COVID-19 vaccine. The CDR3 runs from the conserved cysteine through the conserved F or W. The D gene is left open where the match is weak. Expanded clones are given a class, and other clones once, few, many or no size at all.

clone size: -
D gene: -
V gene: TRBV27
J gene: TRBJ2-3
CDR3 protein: CASSPTAYSTDTQYF
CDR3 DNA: TGTGCCAGCAGCCCCACGGCATATAGCACAGATACGCAGTATTTT

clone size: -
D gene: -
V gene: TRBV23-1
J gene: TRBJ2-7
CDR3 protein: CASRPLSPEQYF
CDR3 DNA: TGCGCCAGCAGACCCCTTAGCCCCGAGCAGTACTTC

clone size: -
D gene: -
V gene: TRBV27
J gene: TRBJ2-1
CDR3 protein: CASSANRDYNEQFF
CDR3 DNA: TGTGCCAGCAGTGCTAACAGGGATTACAATGAGCAGTTCTTC

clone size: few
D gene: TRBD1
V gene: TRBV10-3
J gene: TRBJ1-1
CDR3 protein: CAISESRDRGNTEAFF
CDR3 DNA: TGTGCCATCAGTGAGTCCCGGGACAGGGGGAACACTGAAGCTTTCTTT

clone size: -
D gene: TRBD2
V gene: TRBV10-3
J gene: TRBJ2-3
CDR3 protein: CAISEGRGNMPDTQYF
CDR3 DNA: TGTGCCATCAGTGAGGGGCGGGGGAACATGCCAGATACGCAGTATTTT

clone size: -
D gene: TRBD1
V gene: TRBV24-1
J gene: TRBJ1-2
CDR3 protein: CATSDPHRGHYGYTF
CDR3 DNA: TGTGCCACCAGTGATCCGCACAGGGGGCACTATGGCTACACCTTC

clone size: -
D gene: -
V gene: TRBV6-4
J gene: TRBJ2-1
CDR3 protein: CASSDYGFPGEQFF
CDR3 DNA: TGTGCCAGCAGTGACTACGGTTTCCCTGGTGAGCAGTTCTTC

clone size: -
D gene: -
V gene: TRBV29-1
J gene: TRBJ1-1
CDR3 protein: CSAEARVRTEAFF
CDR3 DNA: TGCAGCGCCGAAGCCCGGGTCCGCACTGAAGCTTTCTTT

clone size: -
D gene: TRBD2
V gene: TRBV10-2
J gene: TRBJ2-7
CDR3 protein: CASSEPLAGVSYEQYF
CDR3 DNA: TGCGCCAGCAGTGAGCCCCTAGCGGGGGTCTCCTACGAGCAGTACTTC

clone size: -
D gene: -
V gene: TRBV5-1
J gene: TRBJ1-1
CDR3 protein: CASSLTPINTEAFF
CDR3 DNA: TGCGCCAGCAGCTTGACTCCTATTAACACTGAAGCTTTCTTT

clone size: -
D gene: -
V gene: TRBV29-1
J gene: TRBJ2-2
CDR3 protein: CSVVGQGGELFF
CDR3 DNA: TGCAGCGTTGTGGGTCAGGGCGGGGAGCTGTTTTTT

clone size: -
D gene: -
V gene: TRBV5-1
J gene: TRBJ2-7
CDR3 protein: CASSHGALTYEQYF
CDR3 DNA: TGCGCCAGCTCTCACGGGGCACTAACCTACGAGCAGTACTTC

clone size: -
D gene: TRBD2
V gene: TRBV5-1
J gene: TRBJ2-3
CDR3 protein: CASSIRLAASTDTQYF
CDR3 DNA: TGCGCCAGCAGCATTCGACTAGCGGCTAGCACAGATACGCAGTATTTT

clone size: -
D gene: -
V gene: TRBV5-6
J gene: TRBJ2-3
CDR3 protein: CASERPGPTVADTQYF
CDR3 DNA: TGTGCCAGCGAACGCCCGGGTCCGACGGTGGCAGATACGCAGTATTTT

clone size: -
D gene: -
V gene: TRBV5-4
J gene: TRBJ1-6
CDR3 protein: CASSVQIGYNSPLHF
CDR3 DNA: TGTGCCAGCAGCGTGCAAATAGGCTATAATTCACCCCTCCACTTT

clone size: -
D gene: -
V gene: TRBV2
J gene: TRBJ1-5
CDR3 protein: CASSEEVNQPQHF
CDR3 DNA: TGTGCCAGCAGTGAAGAGGTCAATCAGCCCCAGCATTTT

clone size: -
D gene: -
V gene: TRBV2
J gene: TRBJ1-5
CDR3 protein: CASSEVGGHQPQHF
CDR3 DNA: TGTGCCAGCAGTGAAGTTGGGGGACATCAGCCCCAGCATTTT

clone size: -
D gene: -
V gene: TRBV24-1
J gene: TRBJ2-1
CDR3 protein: CATSFGIPGGLNEQFF
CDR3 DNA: TGTGCCACCAGTTTCGGAATTCCGGGGGGCCTCAATGAGCAGTTCTTC

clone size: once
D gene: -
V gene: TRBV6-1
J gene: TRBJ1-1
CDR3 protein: CASSELVYTEAFF
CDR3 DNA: TGTGCCAGCAGTGAGTTGGTCTACACTGAAGCTTTCTTT

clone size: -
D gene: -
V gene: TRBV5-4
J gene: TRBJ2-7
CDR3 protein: CASSLGGKGYEQYF
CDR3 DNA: TGTGCCAGCAGCTTGGGCGGGAAAGGCTACGAGCAGTACTTC

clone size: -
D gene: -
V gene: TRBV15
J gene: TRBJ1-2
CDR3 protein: CATSNDGGYTF
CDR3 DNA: TGTGCCACCAGCAACGACGGGGGCTACACCTTC

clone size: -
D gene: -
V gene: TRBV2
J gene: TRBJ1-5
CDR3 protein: CASSDTTNSNQPQHF
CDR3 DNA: TGTGCCAGCAGTGACACAACAAATAGCAATCAGCCCCAGCATTTT

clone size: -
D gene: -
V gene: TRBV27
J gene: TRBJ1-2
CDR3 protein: CASSLPGGAGYTF
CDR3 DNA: TGTGCCAGCAGTTTACCAGGAGGGGCTGGCTACACCTTC